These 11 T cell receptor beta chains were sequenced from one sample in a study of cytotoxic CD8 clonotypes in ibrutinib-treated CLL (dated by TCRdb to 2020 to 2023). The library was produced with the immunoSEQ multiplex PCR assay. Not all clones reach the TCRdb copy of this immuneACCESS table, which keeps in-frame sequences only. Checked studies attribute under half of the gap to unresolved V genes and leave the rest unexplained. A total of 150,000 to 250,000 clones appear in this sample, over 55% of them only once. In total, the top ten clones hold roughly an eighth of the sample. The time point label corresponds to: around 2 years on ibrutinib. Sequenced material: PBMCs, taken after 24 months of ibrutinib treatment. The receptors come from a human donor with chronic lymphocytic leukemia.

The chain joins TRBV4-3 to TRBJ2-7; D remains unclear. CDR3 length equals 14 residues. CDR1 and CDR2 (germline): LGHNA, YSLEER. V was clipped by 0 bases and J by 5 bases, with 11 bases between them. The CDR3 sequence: CASSQDLVRDEQYF. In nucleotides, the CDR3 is TGCGCCAGCAGCCAAGACCTGGTTAGGGACGAGCAGTACTTC.

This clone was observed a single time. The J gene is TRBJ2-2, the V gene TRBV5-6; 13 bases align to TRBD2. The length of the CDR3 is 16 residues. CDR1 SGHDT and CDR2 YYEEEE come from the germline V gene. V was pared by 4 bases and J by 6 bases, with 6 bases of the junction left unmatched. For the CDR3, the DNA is TGTGCCAGCAGCCCCTGGACTAGCGGGGGATCCGGGGAGCTGTTTTTT. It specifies CASSPWTSGGSGELFF.

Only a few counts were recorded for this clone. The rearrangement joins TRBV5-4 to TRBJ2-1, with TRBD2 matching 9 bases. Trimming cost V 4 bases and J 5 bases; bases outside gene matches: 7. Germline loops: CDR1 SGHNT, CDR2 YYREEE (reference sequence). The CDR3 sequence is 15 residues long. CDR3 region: CASSASGRTNNEQFF. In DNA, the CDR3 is TGTGCCAGCAGCGCGAGCGGGAGGACGAACAATGAGCAGTTCTTC.

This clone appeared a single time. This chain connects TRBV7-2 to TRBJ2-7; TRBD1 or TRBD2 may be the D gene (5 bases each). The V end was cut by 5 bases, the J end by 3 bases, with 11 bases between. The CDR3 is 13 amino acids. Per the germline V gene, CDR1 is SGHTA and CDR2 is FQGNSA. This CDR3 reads CASSEWDHYEQYF. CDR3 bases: TGTGCCAGCAGCGAGTGGGACCACTACGAGCAGTACTTC.

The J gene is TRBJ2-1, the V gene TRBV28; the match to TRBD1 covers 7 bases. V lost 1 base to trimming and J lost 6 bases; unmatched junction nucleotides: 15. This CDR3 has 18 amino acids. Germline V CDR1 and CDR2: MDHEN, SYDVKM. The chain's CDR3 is CASSLYILWAGGRNEQFF. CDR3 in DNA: TGTGCCAGCAGTTTATATATCCTGTGGGCAGGGGGTCGCAATGAGCAGTTCTTC.

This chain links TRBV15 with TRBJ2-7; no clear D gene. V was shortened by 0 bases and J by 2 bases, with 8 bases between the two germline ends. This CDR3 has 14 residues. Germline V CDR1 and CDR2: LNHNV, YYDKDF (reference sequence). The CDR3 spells CATSRDFTPYEQYF. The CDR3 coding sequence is TGTGCCACCAGCAGAGATTTCACTCCCTACGAGCAGTACTTC.

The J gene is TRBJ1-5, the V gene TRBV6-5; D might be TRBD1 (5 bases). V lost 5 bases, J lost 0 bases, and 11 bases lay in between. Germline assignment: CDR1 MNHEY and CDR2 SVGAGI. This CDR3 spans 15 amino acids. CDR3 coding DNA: TGTGCCAGCAGTCTGGGGGGGAATAGCAATCAGCCCCAGCATTTT. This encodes CASSLGGNSNQPQHF.

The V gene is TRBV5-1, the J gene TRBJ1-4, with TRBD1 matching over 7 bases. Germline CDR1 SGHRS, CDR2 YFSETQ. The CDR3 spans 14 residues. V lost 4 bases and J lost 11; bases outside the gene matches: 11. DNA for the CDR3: TGCGCCAGCAGCGCTCAGGGGACAGACGAGAAACTGTTTTTT. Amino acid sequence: CASSAQGTDEKLFF.

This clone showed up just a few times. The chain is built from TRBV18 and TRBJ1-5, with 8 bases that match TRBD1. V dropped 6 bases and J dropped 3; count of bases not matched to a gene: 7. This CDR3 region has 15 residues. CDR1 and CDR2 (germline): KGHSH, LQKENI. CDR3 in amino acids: CASSPGQANNQPQHF. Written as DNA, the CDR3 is TGTGCCAGCTCCCCGGGACAGGCCAACAATCAGCCCCAGCATTTT.

CDR3 coding DNA: TGTGCCAGCAGTTTACTGTCCAGGTTCCACGGAGGTGAGCAGTTCTTC. It specifies CASSLLSRFHGGEQFF. The chain is built from TRBV28 and TRBJ2-1; a weak D match, TRBD2 (5 bases). Trimming left V 2 bases short and J 9 bases short, with 20 bases between. Germline loops: CDR1 MDHEN, CDR2 SYDVKM. The CDR3 sequence is 16 residues long. The full variable domain, completed using reference TRBV28 and TRBJ2-1, is DVKVTQSSRYLVKRTGEKVFLECVQDMDHENMFWYRQDPGLGLRLIYFSYDVKMKEKGDIPEGYSVSREKKERFSLILESASTNQTSMYLCASSLLSRFHGGEQFFGPGTRLTVL.

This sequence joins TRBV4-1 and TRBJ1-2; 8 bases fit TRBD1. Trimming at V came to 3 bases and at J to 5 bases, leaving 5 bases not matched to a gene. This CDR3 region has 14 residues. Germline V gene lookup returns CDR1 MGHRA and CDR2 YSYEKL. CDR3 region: CASSQDRDRYGYTF. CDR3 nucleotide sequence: TGCGCCAGCAGCCAGGACAGGGATCGGTATGGCTACACCTTC.